The clone carrying this TCR beta chain was counted between two and nine times. The antigen remains undetermined. This specimen comes from a study of CD8+CD57+ T cells in acquired aplastic anemia. Across the study: Recorded DNA amounts for sorted CD4+ and CD8+ cells had an average of 3.2 ug.

Per germline, CDR1 MDHEN and CDR2 SYDVKM. This CDR3 contains 15 residues. The ends were cut back, 5 bases at V and 4 bases at J, with 17 bases in the middle. Genomic DNA provided the template from which TCR beta VDJ and CDR3 profiles were obtained. Via MiXCR, TCRdb re-called the reads, giving one row per CDR3 protein. The sample records about 40,000 distinct CDR3 sequences, 60% to 70% being singletons. Those patients picked for sequencing had displayed CD8+CD57+ cell expansion on flow cytometry. Study-wide findings and caveats: Patients and healthy controls showed no significant CD8+ Simpson's diversity difference.

J is TRBJ1-2 and V is TRBV28, with D maybe TRBD1 (5 bases). The clonotype originates from a human donor with aplastic anemia. Sequencing was done on a sample of sorted CD4+, CD8+, or CD8+CD57+ T cells (not recorded which) from PBMCs. The CDR3, as DNA: TGTGCCAGCAGTCCCCGTGGGGGGGGAACCTATGGCTACACCTTC. Translated: CASSPRGGGTYGYTF.